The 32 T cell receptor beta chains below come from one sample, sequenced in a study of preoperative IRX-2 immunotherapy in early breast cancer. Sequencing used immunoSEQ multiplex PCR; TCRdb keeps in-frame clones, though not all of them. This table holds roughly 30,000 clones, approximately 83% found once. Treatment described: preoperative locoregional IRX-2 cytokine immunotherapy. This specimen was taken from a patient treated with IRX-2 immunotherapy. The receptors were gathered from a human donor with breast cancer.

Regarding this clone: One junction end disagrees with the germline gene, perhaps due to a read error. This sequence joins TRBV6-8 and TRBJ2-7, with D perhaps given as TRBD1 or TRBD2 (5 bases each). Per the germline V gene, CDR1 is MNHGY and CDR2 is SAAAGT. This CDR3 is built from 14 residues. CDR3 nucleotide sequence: TGTGCCAGCAGTTACTTTCGAGGGGCGGACGAGCAGTATTTC. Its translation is CASSYFRGADEQYF.

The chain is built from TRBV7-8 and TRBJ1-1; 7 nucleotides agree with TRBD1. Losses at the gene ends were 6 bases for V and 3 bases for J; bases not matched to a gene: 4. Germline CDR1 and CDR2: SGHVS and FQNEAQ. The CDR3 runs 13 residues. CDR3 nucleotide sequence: TGTGCCAGCAGAGGACAGGTAGACACTGAAGCTTTCTTT. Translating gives CASRGQVDTEAFF.

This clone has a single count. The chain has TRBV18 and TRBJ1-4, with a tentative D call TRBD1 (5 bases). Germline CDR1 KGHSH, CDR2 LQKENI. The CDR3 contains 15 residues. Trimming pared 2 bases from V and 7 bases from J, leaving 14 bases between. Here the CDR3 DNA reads TGTGCCAGCTCACCATCAGCAGGAGACAGTGAAAAACTGTTTTTT. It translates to CASSPSAGDSEKLFF.

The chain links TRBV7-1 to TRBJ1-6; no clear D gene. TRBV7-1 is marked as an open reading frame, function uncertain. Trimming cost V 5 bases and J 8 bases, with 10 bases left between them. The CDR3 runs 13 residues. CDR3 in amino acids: CASSLRPDSPLHF. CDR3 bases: TGTGCCAGCAGCCTCCGACCTGATTCACCCCTCCACTTT.

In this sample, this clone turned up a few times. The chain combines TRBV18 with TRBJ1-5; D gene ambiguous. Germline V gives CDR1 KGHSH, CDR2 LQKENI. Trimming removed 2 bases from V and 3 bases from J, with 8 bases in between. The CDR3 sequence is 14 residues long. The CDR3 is CASSPTRSNQPQHF. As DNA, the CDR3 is TGTGCCAGCTCACCAACGAGATCCAATCAGCCCCAGCATTTT. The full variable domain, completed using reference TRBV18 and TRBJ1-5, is NAGVMQNPRHLVRRRGQEARLRCSPMKGHSHVYWYRQLPEEGLKFMVYLQKENIIDESGMPKERFSAEFPKEGPSILRIQQVVRGDSAAYFCASSPTRSNQPQHFGDGTRLSIL.

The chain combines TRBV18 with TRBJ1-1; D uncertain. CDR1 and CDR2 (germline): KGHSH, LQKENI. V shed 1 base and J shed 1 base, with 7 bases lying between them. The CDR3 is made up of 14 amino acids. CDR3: CASSPRAANTEAFF. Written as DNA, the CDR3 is TGTGCCAGCTCACCACGAGCGGCGAACACTGAAGCTTTCTTT.

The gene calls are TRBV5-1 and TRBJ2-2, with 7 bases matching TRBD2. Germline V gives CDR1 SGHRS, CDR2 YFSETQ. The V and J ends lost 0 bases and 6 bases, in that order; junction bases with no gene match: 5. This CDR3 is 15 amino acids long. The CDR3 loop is CASSLERGWSGELFF. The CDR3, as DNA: TGCGCCAGCAGCTTGGAGCGGGGTTGGTCCGGGGAGCTGTTTTTT.

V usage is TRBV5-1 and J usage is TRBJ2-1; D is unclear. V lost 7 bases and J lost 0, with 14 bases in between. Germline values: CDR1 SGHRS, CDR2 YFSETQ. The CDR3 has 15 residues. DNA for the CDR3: TGCGCCAGCCAGTTAGGGTTCAGCTCCTACAATGAGCAGTTCTTC. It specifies CASQLGFSSYNEQFF. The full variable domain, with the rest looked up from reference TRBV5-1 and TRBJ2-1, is KAGVTQTPRYLIKTRGQQVTLSCSPISGHRSVSWYQQTPGQGLQFLFEYFSETQRNKGNFPGRFSGRQFSNSRSEMNVSTLELGDSALYLCASQLGFSSYNEQFFGPGTRLTVL.

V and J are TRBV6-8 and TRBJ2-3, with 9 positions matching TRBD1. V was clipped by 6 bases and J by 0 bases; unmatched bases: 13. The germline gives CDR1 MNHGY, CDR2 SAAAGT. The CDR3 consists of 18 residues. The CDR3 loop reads CASRSRDRASQSTDTQYF. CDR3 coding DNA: TGTGCCAGCAGGTCTAGGGACAGGGCTAGTCAAAGCACAGATACGCAGTATTTT.

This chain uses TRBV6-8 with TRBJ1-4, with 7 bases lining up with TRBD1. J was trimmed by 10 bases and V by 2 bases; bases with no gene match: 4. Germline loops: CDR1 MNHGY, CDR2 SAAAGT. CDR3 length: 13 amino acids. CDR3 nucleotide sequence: TGTGCCAGCAGTTACGACAGGGTGGGAAAACTGTTTTTT. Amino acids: CASSYDRVGKLFF.

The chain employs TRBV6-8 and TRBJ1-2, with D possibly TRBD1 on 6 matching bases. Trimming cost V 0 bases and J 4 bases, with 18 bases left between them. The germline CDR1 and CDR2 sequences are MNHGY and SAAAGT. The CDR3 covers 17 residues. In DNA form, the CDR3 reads TGTGCCAGCAGTTACTCCTCAGCCCGACAAGGGGGCTATGGCTACACCTTC. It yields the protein CASSYSSARQGGYGYTF.

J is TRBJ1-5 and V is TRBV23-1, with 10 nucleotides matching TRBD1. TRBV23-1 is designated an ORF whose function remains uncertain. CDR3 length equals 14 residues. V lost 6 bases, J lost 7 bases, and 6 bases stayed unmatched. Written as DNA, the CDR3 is TGCGCCAGCAGCCGGACAGGGGGGCAACAGCCCCAGCATTTT. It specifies CASSRTGGQQPQHF.

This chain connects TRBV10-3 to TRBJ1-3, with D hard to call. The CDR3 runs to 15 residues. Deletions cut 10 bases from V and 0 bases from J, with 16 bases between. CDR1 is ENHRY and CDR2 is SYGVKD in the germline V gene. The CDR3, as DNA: TGTGCCAGCGGTAGTCGCGCAAGCTCTGGAAACACCATATATTTT. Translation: CASGSRASSGNTIYF.

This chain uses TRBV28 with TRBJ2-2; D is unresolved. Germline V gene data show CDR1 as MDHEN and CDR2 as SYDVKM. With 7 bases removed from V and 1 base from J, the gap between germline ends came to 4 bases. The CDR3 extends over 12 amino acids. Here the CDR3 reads CASIRNTGELFF. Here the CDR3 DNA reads TGTGCCAGCATCCGGAACACCGGGGAGCTGTTTTTT.

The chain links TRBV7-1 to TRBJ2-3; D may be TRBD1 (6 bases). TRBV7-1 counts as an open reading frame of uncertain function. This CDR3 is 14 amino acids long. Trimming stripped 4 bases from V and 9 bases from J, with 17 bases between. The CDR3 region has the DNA TGTGCCAGCAGCTTAGTTGGCAGGGGAAGGACGCAGTATTTT. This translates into CASSLVGRGRTQYF.

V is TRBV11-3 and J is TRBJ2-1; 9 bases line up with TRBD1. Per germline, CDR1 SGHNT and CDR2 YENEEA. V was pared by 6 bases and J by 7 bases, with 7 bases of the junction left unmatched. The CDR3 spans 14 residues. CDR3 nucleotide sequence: TGTGCCAGCAGGGACAGGGGAAGAGGAAATGAGCAGTTCTTC. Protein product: CASRDRGRGNEQFF. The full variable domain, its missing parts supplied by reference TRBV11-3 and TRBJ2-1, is EAGVVQSPRYKIIEKKQPVAFWCNPISGHNTLYWYLQNLGQGPELLIRYENEEAVDDSQLPKDRFSAERLKGVDSTLKIQPAELGDSAVYLCASRDRGRGNEQFFGPGTRLTVL.

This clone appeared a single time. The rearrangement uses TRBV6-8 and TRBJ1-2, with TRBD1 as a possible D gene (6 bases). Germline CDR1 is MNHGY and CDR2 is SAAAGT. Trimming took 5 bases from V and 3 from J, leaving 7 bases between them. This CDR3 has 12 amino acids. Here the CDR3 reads CASSEGDYGYTF. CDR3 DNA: TGTGCCAGCAGTGAGGGGGACTATGGCTACACCTTC.

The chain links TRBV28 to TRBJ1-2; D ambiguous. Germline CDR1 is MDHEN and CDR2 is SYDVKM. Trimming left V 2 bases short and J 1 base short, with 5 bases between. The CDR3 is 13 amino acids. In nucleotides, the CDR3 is TGTGCCAGCAGTTTAGTCGGTAACTATGGCTACACCTTC. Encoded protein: CASSLVGNYGYTF.

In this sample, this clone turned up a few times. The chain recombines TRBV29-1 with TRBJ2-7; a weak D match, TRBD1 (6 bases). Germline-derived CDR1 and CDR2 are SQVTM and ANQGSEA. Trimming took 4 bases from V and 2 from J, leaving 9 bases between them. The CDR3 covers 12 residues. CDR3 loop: CSVVRDTYEQYF. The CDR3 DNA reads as TGCAGCGTTGTTAGGGACACCTACGAGCAGTACTTC.

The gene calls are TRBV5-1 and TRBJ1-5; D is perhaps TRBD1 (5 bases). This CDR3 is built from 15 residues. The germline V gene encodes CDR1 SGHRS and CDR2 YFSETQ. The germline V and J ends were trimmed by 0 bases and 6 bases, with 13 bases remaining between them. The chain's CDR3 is CASSLGTQVGQPQHF. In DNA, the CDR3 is TGCGCCAGCAGCTTGGGTACACAGGTGGGTCAGCCCCAGCATTTT. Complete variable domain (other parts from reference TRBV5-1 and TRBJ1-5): KAGVTQTPRYLIKTRGQQVTLSCSPISGHRSVSWYQQTPGQGLQFLFEYFSETQRNKGNFPGRFSGRQFSNSRSEMNVSTLELGDSALYLCASSLGTQVGQPQHFGDGTRLSIL.

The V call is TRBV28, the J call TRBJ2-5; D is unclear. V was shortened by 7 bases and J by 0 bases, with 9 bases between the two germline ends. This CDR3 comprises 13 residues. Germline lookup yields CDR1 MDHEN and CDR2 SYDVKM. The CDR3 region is CASNLGYQETQYF. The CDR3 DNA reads TGTGCCAGCAACCTTGGGTACCAAGAGACCCAGTACTTC.

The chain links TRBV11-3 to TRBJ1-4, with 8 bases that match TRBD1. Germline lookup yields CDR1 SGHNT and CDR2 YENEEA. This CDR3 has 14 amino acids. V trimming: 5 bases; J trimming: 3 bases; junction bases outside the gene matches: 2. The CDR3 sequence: CASSVQGANEKLFF. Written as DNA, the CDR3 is TGTGCCAGCAGCGTACAGGGGGCTAATGAAAAACTGTTTTTT.

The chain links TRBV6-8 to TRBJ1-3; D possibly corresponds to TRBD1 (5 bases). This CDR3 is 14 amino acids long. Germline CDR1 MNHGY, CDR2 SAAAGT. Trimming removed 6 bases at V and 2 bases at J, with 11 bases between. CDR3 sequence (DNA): TGTGCCAGCAGCTCTACGGGGGCTGGAAACACCATATATTTT. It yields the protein CASSSTGAGNTIYF.

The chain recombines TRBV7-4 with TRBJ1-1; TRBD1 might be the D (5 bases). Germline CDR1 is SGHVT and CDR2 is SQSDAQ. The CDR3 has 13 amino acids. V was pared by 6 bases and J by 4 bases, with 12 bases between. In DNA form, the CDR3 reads TGTGCCAGCAGTTATCAGGGTCTCACTGAAGCTTTCTTT. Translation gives CASSYQGLTEAFF.

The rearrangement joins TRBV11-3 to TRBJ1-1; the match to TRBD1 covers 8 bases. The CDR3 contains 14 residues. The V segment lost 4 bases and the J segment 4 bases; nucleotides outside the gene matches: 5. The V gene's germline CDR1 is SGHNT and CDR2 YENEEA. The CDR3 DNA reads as TGTGCCAGCAGCTGGCAGGGGGCCACCACTGAAGCTTTCTTT. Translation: CASSWQGATTEAFF.

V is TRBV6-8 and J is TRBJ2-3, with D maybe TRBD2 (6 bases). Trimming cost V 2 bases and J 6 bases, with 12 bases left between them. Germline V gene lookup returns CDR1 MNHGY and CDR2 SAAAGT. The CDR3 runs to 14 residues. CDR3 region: CASSYVGGSDTQYF. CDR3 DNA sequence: TGTGCCAGCAGTTACGTTGGGGGGTCGGATACGCAGTATTTT.

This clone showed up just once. Here the CDR3 DNA reads TGTGCCAGCATTATGAATGGTCTGACCGGGACATTAGGCACAGATACGCAGTATTTT. Translating it yields CASIMNGLTGTLGTDTQYF. The rearrangement links TRBV6-8 to TRBJ2-3; D possibly corresponds to TRBD1 (6 bases). The CDR3 is made up of 19 amino acids. CDR1 is MNHGY and CDR2 is SAAAGT in the germline V gene. V shed 7 bases and J shed 1 base, with 27 bases lying between them.

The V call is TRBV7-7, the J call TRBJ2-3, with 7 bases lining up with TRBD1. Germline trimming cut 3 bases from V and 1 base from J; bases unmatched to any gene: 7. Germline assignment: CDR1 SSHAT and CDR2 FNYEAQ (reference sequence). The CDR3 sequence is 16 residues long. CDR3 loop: CASSFVLTGRTDTQYF. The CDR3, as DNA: TGTGCCAGCAGCTTCGTTTTGACAGGGCGCACAGATACGCAGTATTTT.

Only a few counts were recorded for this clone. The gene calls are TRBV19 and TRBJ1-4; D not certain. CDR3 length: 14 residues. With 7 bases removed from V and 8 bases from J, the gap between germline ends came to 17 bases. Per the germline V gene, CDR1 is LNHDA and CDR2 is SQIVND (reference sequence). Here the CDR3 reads CASTRTHVGEKLFF. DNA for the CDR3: TGTGCCAGTACCCGGACCCACGTTGGGGAAAAACTGTTTTTT.

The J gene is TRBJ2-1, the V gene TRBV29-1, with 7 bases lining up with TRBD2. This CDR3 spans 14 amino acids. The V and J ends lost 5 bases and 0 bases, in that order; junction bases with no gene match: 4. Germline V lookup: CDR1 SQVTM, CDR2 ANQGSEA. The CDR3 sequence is CSVWGGSSYNEQFF. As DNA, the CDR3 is TGCAGCGTTTGGGGGGGTAGCTCCTACAATGAGCAGTTCTTC.

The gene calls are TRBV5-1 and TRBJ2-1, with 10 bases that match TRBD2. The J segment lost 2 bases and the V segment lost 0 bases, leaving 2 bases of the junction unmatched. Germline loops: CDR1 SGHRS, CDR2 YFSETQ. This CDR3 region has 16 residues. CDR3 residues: CASSLGLAGPYNEQFF. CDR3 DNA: TGCGCCAGCAGCTTGGGACTAGCGGGCCCCTACAATGAGCAGTTCTTC.

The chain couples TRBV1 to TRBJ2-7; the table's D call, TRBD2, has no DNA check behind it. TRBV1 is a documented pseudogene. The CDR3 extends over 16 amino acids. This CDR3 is CASSQDSTGSSYEQYF. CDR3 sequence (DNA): TGCGCCAGCAGCCAAGATAGTACGGGGAGCTCCTACGAGCAGTACTTC.